This is a list of T cell receptor beta chains from one sample in a study of regulatory T cells in long-lasting Graves disease. TCRdb reanalysed the multiplex PCR reads using MiXCR and keeps one entry per CDR3 protein. Among about 450,000 distinct CDR3 sequences, 15% to 20% were seen once, and the ten largest hold approximately 11%. This sample was shared with a second study, whose subject was T cells in Graves' hyperthyroidism and ophthalmopathy.

The material was peripheral blood mononuclear cells (PBMCs), obtained at new diagnosis, from a patient treated with antithyroid drugs. These receptor sequences come from a woman aged 25 to 39 with Graves disease. Both conserved end residues are part of each CDR3. Fields, in order: D gene, J gene, V gene, clone size, CDR3 DNA, CDR3 protein. D genes are given only for firm matches. Clone size appears in some rows only: once, few, many, or a class for an expanded clone.

-	TRBJ2-1	TRBV9	many	TGTGCCAGCAGCGTAGGCGTCAGGGCTGATGAGCAGTTCTTC	CASSVGVRADEQFF
-	TRBJ2-7	TRBV19	-	TGTGCCAGTAGTATAATAGGCGGCAAGCAGTACTTC	CASSIIGGKQYF
TRBD1	TRBJ1-4	TRBV6-2/TRBV6-3	few	TGTGCCAGCAGTTACGACAGGGGACGGGAAGAAAAACTGTTTTTT	CASSYDRGREEKLFF
-	TRBJ1-5	TRBV18	many	TGTGCCAGCTCACCCCCGGGCGATCAGCCCCAGCATTTT	CASSPPGDQPQHF
TRBD1	TRBJ2-7	TRBV19	-	TGTGCCAGTACCCTCAAATTCGGACAGGCATCCTACGAGCAGTACTTC	CASTLKFGQASYEQYF
TRBD2	TRBJ2-1	TRBV6-5	many	TGTGCCAGCAGTTACTCTATGGCGGGAGGGAACAATGAGCAGTTCTTC	CASSYSMAGGNNEQFF
-	TRBJ1-5	TRBV11-2	-	TGTGCCAGCAGCTTAGATCGGGGGGCCCATCAGCCCCAGCATTTT	CASSLDRGAHQPQHF
-	TRBJ1-5	TRBV12-3/TRBV12-4	many	TGTGCCAGCAGTTTAGGGGTGTATAGCAATCAGCCCCAGCATTTT	CASSLGVYSNQPQHF
-	TRBJ1-1	TRBV7-9	-	TGTGCCAGCAGCCTTACTTCTACAGGGTTTGTCACTGAAGCTTTCTTT	CASSLTSTGFVTEAFF
-	TRBJ2-5	TRBV7-3	-	TGTGCCAGCCGTCACGGGTCGCCAGAAGAGACCCAGTACTTC	CASRHGSPEETQYF
-	TRBJ2-3	TRBV3-1	many	TGTGCCAGCAGCTTCTCCACGGGCGTCACAGATACGCAGTATTTT	CASSFSTGVTDTQYF
TRBD2	TRBJ2-3	TRBV7-6	-	TGTGTCAGCAGCTCTAGCGGAATCACAGATACGCAGTATTTT	CVSSSSGITDTQYF
TRBD2	TRBJ2-2	TRBV9	few	TGTGCCAGCAGCGTAGGGGTGCTGGGACTAGAGGGGGACGGGGAGCTGTTTTTT	CASSVGVLGLEGDGELFF
-	TRBJ1-5	TRBV7-3	many	TGTGCCAGCAGCCCTCCACGGGGGGGGTACAGCAATCAGCCCCAGCATTTT	CASSPPRGGYSNQPQHF
-	TRBJ1-2	TRBV19	few	TGTGCCAGTAGCAGAAACGAGAACTACACCTTC	CASSRNENYTF
-	TRBJ2-2	TRBV11-3	-	TGTGCCAGCAGCTTAGAAGGGATCTCGGGGGAGCTGTTTTTT	CASSLEGISGELFF
TRBD1	TRBJ1-2	TRBV6-1	-	TGTGCCAGCAGTCCGCGACCTCGGGACAGGGGAGGTGGCTACACCTTC	CASSPRPRDRGGGYTF